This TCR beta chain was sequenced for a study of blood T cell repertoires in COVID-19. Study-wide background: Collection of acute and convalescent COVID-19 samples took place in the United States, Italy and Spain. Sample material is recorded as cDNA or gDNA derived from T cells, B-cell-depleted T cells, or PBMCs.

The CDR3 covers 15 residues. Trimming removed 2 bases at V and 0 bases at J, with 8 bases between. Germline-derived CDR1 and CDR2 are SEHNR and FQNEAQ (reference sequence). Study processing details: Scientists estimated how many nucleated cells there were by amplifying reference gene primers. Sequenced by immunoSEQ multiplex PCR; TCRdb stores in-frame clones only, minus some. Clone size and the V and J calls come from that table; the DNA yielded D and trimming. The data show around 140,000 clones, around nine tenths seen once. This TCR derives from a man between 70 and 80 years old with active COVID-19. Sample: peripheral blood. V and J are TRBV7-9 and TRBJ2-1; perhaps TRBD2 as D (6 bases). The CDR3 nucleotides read TGTGCCAGCAGCTTAACCGGGGGCTCCTACAATGAGCAGTTCTTC. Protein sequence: CASSLTGGSYNEQFF.